This T cell receptor beta chain was found in a study of T-cell memory formation after mild COVID-19. Study information: TCR clusters showed largely donor specificity. Notes on the study in general: The authors did not confirm SARS-CoV-2 specificity of second-wave clones peaking day 37. Clones which contracted sat mainly in CM and EM if CD4+, and in EMRA if CD8+.

Germline V lookup: CDR1 MNHEY, CDR2 SVGAGI. This CDR3 region has 15 residues. V was pared by 6 bases and J by 0 bases, with 12 bases between. TCRdb reprocessed the 5' RACE reads with MiXCR, giving one entry per CDR3 protein. The sample shows around 210,000 distinct CDR3 sequences, 9.5% of them seen only once. Turning to this clonotype: Its antigen is as yet unknown.

Sequencing input: PBMCs or a T cell subset sorted from them (not recorded which). The receptor's source is a man younger than 35 who had mild COVID-19 (a few samples of this study predate the infection). Cell type and time point are not known. V gene TRBV6-5 combines with J gene TRBJ1-5, with unresolved D. In DNA form, the CDR3 reads TGTGCCAGCAGGTACCGAGTGAATAGCAATCAGCCCCAGCATTTT. Translating it yields CASRYRVNSNQPQHF.